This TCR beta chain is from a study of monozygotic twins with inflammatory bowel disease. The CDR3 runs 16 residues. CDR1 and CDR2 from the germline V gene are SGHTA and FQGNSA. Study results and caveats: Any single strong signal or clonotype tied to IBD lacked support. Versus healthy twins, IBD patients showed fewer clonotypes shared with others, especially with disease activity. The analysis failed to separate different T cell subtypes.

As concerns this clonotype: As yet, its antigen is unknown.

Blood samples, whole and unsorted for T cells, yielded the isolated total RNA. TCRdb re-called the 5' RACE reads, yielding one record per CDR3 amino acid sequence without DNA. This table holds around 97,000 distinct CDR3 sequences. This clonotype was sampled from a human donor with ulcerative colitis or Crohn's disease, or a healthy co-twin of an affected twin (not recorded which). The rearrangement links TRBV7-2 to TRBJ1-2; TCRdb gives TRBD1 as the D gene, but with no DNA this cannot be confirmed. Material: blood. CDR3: CASSPQGRGRSGGYTF.